This entry lists 24 T cell receptor beta chains sequenced from one sample in a study of shared T cell receptors in the human thymus. TCRdb keeps only in-frame clones here, not all; method: immunoSEQ multiplex PCR. The top ten hold roughly 0.0087% of the sample, which has 640,000 or so clones, approximately 89% seen once. A further study also used this sample, focusing on human thymus T cells.

Sequenced sample: thymocytes. These receptors were taken from a boy younger than two with a congenital heart defect.

The chain links TRBV27 to TRBJ1-1; no firm D call. Germline V lookup: CDR1 MNHEY, CDR2 SMNVEV (reference sequence). V lost 8 bases and J lost 4, with 14 bases in between. The CDR3 consists of 13 residues. The CDR3 DNA reads as TGTGCCAGCTCCCGGGAACGGATCACTGAAGCTTTCTTT. This sequence encodes CASSRERITEAFF.

The gene calls are TRBV27 and TRBJ1-5; TRBD1 is a possible D gene (5 bases). This CDR3 is built from 18 residues. CDR1 is MNHEY and CDR2 is SMNVEV in the germline V gene (reference sequence). Deletions cut 3 bases from V and 6 bases from J, with 24 bases between. The chain's CDR3 is CASSLAWGLVHVGQPQHF. For the CDR3, the DNA is TGTGCCAGCAGTTTGGCGTGGGGACTGGTCCATGTAGGTCAGCCCCAGCATTTT.

The CDR3 DNA reads as TGTGCCAGCAGCTTAGTAGTTTGGCAGGGCAGTAGGAACACTGAAGCTTTCTTT. It is translated as CASSLVVWQGSRNTEAFF. The rearrangement links TRBV7-9 to TRBJ1-1; a possible D gene is TRBD1 (5 bases). CDR3 length: 18 amino acids. Germline CDR1 is SEHNR and CDR2 is FQNEAQ (reference sequence). V was pared by 1 base and J by 1 base, with 19 bases between.

There are a few counts of this clone. This chain joins TRBV15 and TRBJ2-7; D might be TRBD1 (5 bases). Germline CDR1 LNHNV, CDR2 YYDKDF (reference sequence). V gave up 1 base and J gave up 0 bases, with 10 bases separating them. CDR3 size: 15 residues. As DNA, the CDR3 is TGTGCCACCAGCAGAGGGGCAGGGATCTCCTACGAGCAGTACTTC. Protein sequence: CATSRGAGISYEQYF.

The chain employs TRBV27 and TRBJ2-1; a weak D match, TRBD1 (6 bases). The V end lost 5 bases, the J end lost 4 bases, and 18 bases lay between the germline ends. The CDR3 totals 16 residues. Germline loops: CDR1 MNHEY, CDR2 SMNVEV (reference sequence). CDR3 sequence: CASSANRDTRYNEQFF. The CDR3 coding sequence is TGTGCCAGCAGTGCAAACCGGGACACCAGATACAATGAGCAGTTCTTC.

The V call is TRBV7-6, the J call TRBJ2-7, with TRBD1 identical over 7 bases. Trimming removed 3 bases from V and 3 bases from J; junction bases left unmatched: 8. Looked up from germline, CDR1 is SGHVS and CDR2 is FNYEAQ. This CDR3 is 15 amino acids long. The CDR3 protein is CASSFSTGAGYEQYF. In DNA, the CDR3 is TGTGCCAGCAGCTTTAGTACAGGGGCAGGCTACGAGCAGTACTTC.

V gene TRBV27 combines with J gene TRBJ2-2; 13 bases fit TRBD2. Germline V gene lookup returns CDR1 MNHEY and CDR2 SMNVEV (reference sequence). This CDR3 comprises 19 residues. The ends lost 5 bases at V and 6 bases at J; junction bases unmatched: 15. The CDR3 spells CASSQTSGGAVLYPGELFF. In DNA, the CDR3 is TGTGCCAGCAGTCAAACTAGCGGGGGGGCCGTTTTATATCCCGGGGAGCTGTTTTTT.

The V and J genes are TRBV7-8 and TRBJ1-1; tentatively, D is TRBD1 (5 bases). V lost 0 bases, J lost 2 bases, and 13 bases lay in between. The CDR3 has 16 amino acids. Germline CDR1 is SGHVS and CDR2 is FQNEAQ. As DNA, the CDR3 is TGTGCCAGCAGCTTAGCTCAACAGGATTTAAACACTGAAGCTTTCTTT. Amino acid sequence: CASSLAQQDLNTEAFF. The variable domain in full, completed from reference TRBV7-8 and TRBJ1-1, reads GAGVSQSPRYKVAKRGQDVALRCDPISGHVSLFWYQQALGQGPEFLTYFQNEAQLDKSGLPSDRFFAERPEGSVSTLKIQRTQQEDSAVYLCASSLAQQDLNTEAFFGQGTRLTVV.

The gene calls are TRBV5-6 and TRBJ1-2, with unresolved D. Germline lookup yields CDR1 SGHDT and CDR2 YYEEEE. V lost 0 bases and J 7 bases, leaving 16 bases between the germline ends. The CDR3 sequence is 15 residues long. The CDR3 reads CASSLGERGGRGYTF. For the CDR3, the DNA is TGTGCCAGCAGCTTGGGAGAACGTGGAGGCCGTGGCTACACCTTC.

The V gene is TRBV5-4, the J gene TRBJ1-1; maybe TRBD1 (6 bases). The CDR3 has 12 amino acids. CDR1 and CDR2 from the germline V gene are SGHNT and YYREEE (reference sequence). V dropped 3 bases and J dropped 7 bases, with 10 bases sitting between them. CDR3 sequence (DNA): TGTGCCAGCAGCTCGGGACACCTTGAAGCTTTCTTT. The encoded protein is CASSSGHLEAFF.

This chain's CDR3 is CASRASRRAGYTF. In DNA, the CDR3 is TGTGCCAGCAGGGCGTCTCGGAGGGCGGGCTACACCTTC. V is TRBV14 and J is TRBJ1-2; no definite D call. This CDR3 spans 13 amino acids. Germline V gene data show CDR1 as SGHDN and CDR2 as FVKESK. V lost 6 bases, J lost 8 bases, and 16 bases lay in between.

The gene calls are TRBV12-5 and TRBJ1-2; TRBD1 matches at 7 bases. Germline assignment: CDR1 LGHNT and CDR2 FRNRAP. This CDR3 is built from 13 residues. J was trimmed by 4 bases and V by 4 bases; bases with no gene match: 3. As DNA, the CDR3 is TGTGCTAGTGGTTCTACAGGGGTCTATGGCTACACCTTC. It is translated as CASGSTGVYGYTF.

V usage is TRBV10-3 and J usage is TRBJ1-4; 7 bases match TRBD1. CDR3 length: 13 residues. V was pared by 6 bases and J by 8 bases, with 6 bases of the junction left unmatched. Germline loops: CDR1 ENHRY, CDR2 SYGVKD. The CDR3 protein is CAISRQGGEKLFF. CDR3 nucleotide sequence: TGTGCCATCAGCCGACAGGGCGGAGAAAAACTGTTTTTT.

The chain is built from TRBV7-2 and TRBJ2-2; 7 bases line up with TRBD2. With V trimmed by 2 bases and J by 4 bases, 10 bases remained unmatched. Per germline, CDR1 SGHTA and CDR2 FQGNSA. This CDR3 has 17 residues. CDR3 in DNA: TGTGCCAGCAGCTTACGGGCGGGAGTCGGGATCACCGGGGAGCTGTTTTTT. Translation: CASSLRAGVGITGELFF.

This chain uses TRBV18 with TRBJ2-1; TRBD1 agrees at 10 bases. V dropped 1 base and J dropped 10; count of bases not matched to a gene: 7. The V gene's germline CDR1 is KGHSH and CDR2 LQKENI. This CDR3 has 15 residues. The CDR3: CASSPRDRGQVEQFF. The CDR3 DNA reads as TGTGCCAGCTCACCACGTGACAGGGGGCAGGTAGAGCAGTTCTTC. The full variable domain, rest sourced from reference TRBV18 and TRBJ2-1, is NAGVMQNPRHLVRRRGQEARLRCSPMKGHSHVYWYRQLPEEGLKFMVYLQKENIIDESGMPKERFSAEFPKEGPSILRIQQVVRGDSAAYFCASSPRDRGQVEQFFGPGTRLTVL.

A few counts support this clone. In DNA form, the CDR3 reads TGTGCCAGCAGCTTAGGGGACAGCGAAGGAAACACCATATATTTT. Protein: CASSLGDSEGNTIYF. The V call is TRBV7-9, the J call TRBJ1-3, with 7 bases aligning to TRBD1. The CDR3 extends over 15 amino acids. Germline CDR1 SEHNR, CDR2 FQNEAQ (reference sequence). Trimming took 1 base from V and 4 from J; bases not matched to a gene: 4.

This rearrangement joins TRBV2 to TRBJ2-7, with 7 bases lining up with TRBD1. After removal of 0 bases from V and 7 bases from J, the junction contained 12 bases not matched to a gene. Germline lookup yields CDR1 SNHLY and CDR2 FYNNEI. CDR3 length equals 16 residues. CDR3 protein: CASSEAFRDRRSEQYF. The CDR3 bases are TGTGCCAGCAGTGAAGCATTTCGGGACAGACGCTCAGAGCAGTACTTC.

The rearrangement joins TRBV28 to TRBJ2-1, with TRBD1 matching over 8 bases. J lost 5 bases, V lost 4 bases, and 13 bases had no gene match. The CDR3 is 17 residues long. The germline V gene encodes CDR1 MDHEN and CDR2 SYDVKM. As DNA, the CDR3 is TGTGCCAGCAGTTCCCATCTCGACAGGGGTGCAAACAATGAGCAGTTCTTC. It specifies CASSSHLDRGANNEQFF.

This clone was detected a few times. V usage is TRBV4-3 and J usage is TRBJ2-1; TRBD1 matches 9 bases. Germline-derived CDR1 and CDR2 are LGHNA and YSLEER. This CDR3 has 16 residues. V lost 3 bases, J lost 4 bases, and 7 bases stayed unmatched. The CDR3 region has the DNA TGCGCCAGCAGCCACAACCCGGGACAGGGTTACAATGAGCAGTTCTTC. This sequence encodes CASSHNPGQGYNEQFF.

CDR3: CASSFWDRGEAFF. The CDR3 bases are TGTGCCAGCAGCTTTTGGGACAGGGGTGAAGCTTTCTTT. V gene TRBV5-6 combines with J gene TRBJ1-1; 10 nucleotides align to TRBD1. The germline gives CDR1 SGHDT, CDR2 YYEEEE. Losses at the gene ends were 2 bases for V and 7 bases for J; bases not matched to a gene: 2. This CDR3 spans 13 amino acids.

V gene TRBV6-6 combines with J gene TRBJ2-7; D uncertain. Germline V gene data show CDR1 as MNHNY and CDR2 as SVGAGI (reference sequence). V lost 0 bases to trimming and J lost 3 bases, with 12 bases between them. The CDR3 loop spans 15 amino acids. The CDR3 DNA sequence: TGTGCCAGCAGTTACTCTCTCACTCTCCACTACGAGCAGTACTTC. Translated: CASSYSLTLHYEQYF.

V gene TRBV27 combines with J gene TRBJ1-5; TRBD1 aligns across 10 bases. This CDR3 contains 18 residues. After removal of 6 bases from V and 0 bases from J, the junction contained 11 bases not matched to a gene. CDR1 and CDR2 from the germline V gene are MNHEY and SMNVEV (reference sequence). The CDR3 DNA reads TGTGCCAGCAGACGGACAGGGGGAGACCAAACTAGCAATCAGCCCCAGCATTTT. It codes for CASRRTGGDQTSNQPQHF.

This rearrangement joins TRBV2 to TRBJ2-5, with a weak D call TRBD2 (5 bases). This CDR3 comprises 15 residues. Germline V gives CDR1 SNHLY, CDR2 FYNNEI. The V gene lost 6 bases and the J gene lost 5 bases, with 19 bases spanning the gap. In DNA, the CDR3 is TGTGCCAGCAGGCCTGCCTTGGGAGCTGGGGAGACCCAGTACTTC. Protein product: CASRPALGAGETQYF.

The rearrangement uses TRBV15 and TRBJ1-4; 11 bases map to TRBD1. Germline CDR1 reads LNHNV; CDR2 reads YYDKDF (reference sequence). This CDR3 has 15 residues. V was pared by 3 bases and J by 8 bases, with 5 bases of the junction left unmatched. The CDR3 region is CATSRGQGVLEKLFF. In nucleotides, the CDR3 is TGTGCCACCAGCAGGGGACAGGGGGTACTCGAAAAACTGTTTTTT. The full variable domain, rest sourced from reference TRBV15 and TRBJ1-4, is DAMVIQNPRYQVTQFGKPVTLSCSQTLNHNVMYWYQQKSSQAPKLLFHYYDKDFNNEADTPDNFQSRRPNTSFCFLDIRSPGLGDTAMYLCATSRGQGVLEKLFFGSGTQLSVL.